This entry features one TCR beta chain sequence. Repertoires were generated with immunoSEQ multiplex PCR, while TCRdb's copy carries only in-frame clones and drops some. The sample lists fewer than 150,000 clones, 70% to 90% seen once, with approximately 5.4% in the top ten. The data stem from a study of blood T cell repertoires in COVID-19. Study-level background: Sample material is recorded as cDNA or gDNA derived from T cells, B-cell-depleted T cells, or PBMCs.

The origin of this receptor is a human donor in a cohort sampled during active COVID-19. The material sequenced was peripheral blood.

The CDR3 here is CATGEREGRADTQYF. The CDR3 DNA sequence: TGTGCCACGGGGGAGCGGGAGGGCCGTGCAGATACGCAGTATTTT. The rearrangement joins TRBV24-1 to TRBJ2-3, with TRBD2 matching over 10 bases. Germline V gene lookup returns CDR1 KGHDR and CDR2 SFDVKD. The CDR3 loop spans 15 amino acids. Trimming at V came to 10 bases and at J to 4 bases, leaving 10 bases not matched to a gene.